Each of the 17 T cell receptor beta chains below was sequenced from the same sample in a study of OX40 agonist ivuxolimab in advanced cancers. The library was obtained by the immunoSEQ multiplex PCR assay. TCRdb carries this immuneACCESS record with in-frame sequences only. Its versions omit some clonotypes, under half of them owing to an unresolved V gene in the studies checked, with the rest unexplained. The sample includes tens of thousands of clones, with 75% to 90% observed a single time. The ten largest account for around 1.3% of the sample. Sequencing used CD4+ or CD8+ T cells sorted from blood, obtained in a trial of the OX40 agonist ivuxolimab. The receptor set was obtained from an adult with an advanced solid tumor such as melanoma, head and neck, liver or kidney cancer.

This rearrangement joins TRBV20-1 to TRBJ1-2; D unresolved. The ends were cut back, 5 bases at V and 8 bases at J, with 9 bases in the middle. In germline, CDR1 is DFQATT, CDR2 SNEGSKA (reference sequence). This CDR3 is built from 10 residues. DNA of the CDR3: TGCAGTGCTTCCCAATCGGGCTACACCTTC. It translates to CSASQSGYTF.

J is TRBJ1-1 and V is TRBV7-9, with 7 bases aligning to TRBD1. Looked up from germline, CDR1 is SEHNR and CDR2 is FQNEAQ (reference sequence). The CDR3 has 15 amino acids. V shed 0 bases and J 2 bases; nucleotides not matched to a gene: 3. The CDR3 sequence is CASSLAGTVNTEAFF. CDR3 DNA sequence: TGTGCCAGCAGCTTAGCCGGGACAGTTAACACTGAAGCTTTCTTT.

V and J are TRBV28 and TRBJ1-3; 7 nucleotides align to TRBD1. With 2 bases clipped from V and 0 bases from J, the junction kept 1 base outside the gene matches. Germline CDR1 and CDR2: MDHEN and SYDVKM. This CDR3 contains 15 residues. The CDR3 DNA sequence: TGTGCCAGCAGTTTAGGACAGGTCTCTGGAAACACCATATATTTT. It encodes CASSLGQVSGNTIYF. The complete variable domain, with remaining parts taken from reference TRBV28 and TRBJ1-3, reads DVKVTQSSRYLVKRTGEKVFLECVQDMDHENMFWYRQDPGLGLRLIYFSYDVKMKEKGDIPEGYSVSREKKERFSLILESASTNQTSMYLCASSLGQVSGNTIYFGEGSWLTVV.

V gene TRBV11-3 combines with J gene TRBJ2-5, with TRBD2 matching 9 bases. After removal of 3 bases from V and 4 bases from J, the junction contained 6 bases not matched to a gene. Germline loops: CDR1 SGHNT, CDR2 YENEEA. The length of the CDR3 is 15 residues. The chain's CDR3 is CASSLAGGDLETQYF. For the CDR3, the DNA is TGTGCCAGCAGCTTGGCGGGAGGGGATTTAGAGACCCAGTACTTC.

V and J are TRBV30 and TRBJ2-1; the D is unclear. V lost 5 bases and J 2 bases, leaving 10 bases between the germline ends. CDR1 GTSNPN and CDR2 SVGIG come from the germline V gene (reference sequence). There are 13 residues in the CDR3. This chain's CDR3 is CAWRPRPYNEQFF. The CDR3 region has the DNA TGTGCCTGGCGTCCTCGACCCTACAATGAGCAGTTCTTC.

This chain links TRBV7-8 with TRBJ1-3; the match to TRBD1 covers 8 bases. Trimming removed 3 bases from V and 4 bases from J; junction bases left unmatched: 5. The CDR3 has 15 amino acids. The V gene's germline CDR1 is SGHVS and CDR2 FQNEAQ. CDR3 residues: CASSFRGLQGNTIYF. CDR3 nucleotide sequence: TGTGCCAGCAGCTTCAGGGGGCTGCAGGGAAACACCATATATTTT.

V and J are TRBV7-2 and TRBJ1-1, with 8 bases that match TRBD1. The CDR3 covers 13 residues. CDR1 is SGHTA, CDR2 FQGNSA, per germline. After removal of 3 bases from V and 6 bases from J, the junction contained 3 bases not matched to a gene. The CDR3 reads CASSFDRGAEAFF. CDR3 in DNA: TGTGCCAGCAGCTTTGACAGGGGAGCTGAAGCTTTCTTT.

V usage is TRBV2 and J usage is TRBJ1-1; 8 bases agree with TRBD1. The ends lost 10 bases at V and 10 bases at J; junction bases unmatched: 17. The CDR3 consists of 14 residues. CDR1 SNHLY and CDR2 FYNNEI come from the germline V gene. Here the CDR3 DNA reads TGTGCCACTTCTGGGGGACAGGTGGGGTTTGGAGCTTTCTTT. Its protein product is CATSGGQVGFGAFF.

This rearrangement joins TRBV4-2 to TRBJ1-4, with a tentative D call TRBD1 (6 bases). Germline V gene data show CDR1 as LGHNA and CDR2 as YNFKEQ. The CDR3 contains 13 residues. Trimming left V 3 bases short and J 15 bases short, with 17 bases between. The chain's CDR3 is CASSHDTPGHVFF. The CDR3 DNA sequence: TGTGCCAGCAGCCACGACACACCGGGACATGTGTTTTTT.

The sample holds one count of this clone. The CDR3, as DNA: TGCGCCAGCAGCTTGGGGGACAGGGACGAGCAGTACTTC. The encoded protein is CASSLGDRDEQYF. The chain combines TRBV5-1 with TRBJ2-7; 9 bases map to TRBD1. Germline V gene lookup returns CDR1 SGHRS and CDR2 YFSETQ. The CDR3 is made up of 13 amino acids. Trimming at V came to 0 bases and at J to 5 bases, leaving 0 bases not matched to a gene.

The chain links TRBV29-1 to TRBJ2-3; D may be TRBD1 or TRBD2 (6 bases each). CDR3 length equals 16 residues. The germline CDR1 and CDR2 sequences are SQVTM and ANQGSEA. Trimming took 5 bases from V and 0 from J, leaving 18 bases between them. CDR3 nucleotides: TGCAGCGTTTCCGGGGGCGCCGCTACGAGCACAGATACGCAGTATTTT. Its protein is CSVSGGAATSTDTQYF.

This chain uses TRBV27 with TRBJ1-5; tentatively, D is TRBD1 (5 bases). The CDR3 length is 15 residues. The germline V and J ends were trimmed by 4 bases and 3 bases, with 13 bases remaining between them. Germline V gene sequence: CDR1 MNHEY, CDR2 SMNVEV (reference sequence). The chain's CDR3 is CASSSGWDFNQPQHF. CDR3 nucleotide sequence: TGTGCCAGCAGTTCCGGATGGGACTTCAATCAGCCCCAGCATTTT.

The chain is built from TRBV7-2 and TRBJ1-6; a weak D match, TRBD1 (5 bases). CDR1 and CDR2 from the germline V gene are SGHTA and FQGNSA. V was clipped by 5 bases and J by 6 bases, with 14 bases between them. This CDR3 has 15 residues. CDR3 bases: TGTGCCAGCAGCGAAAGGGGTTGGGCTAATTCACCCCTCCACTTT. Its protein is CASSERGWANSPLHF. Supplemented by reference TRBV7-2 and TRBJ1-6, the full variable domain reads GAGVSQSPSNKVTEKGKDVELRCDPISGHTALYWYRQSLGQGLEFLIYFQGNSAPDKSGLPSDRFSAERTGGSVSTLTIQRTQQEDSAVYLCASSERGWANSPLHFGNGTRLTVT.

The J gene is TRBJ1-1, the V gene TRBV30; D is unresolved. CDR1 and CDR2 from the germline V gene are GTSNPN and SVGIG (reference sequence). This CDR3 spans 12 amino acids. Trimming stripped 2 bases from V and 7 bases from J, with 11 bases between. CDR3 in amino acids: CAWSRVTFEAFF. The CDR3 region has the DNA TGTGCCTGGAGTAGGGTCACGTTTGAAGCTTTCTTT.

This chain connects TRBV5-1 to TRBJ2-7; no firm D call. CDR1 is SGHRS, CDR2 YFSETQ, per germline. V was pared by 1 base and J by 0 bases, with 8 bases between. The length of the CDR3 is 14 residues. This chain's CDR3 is CASSLSQASYEQYF. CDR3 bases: TGCGCCAGCAGCTTGTCCCAGGCCTCCTACGAGCAGTACTTC.

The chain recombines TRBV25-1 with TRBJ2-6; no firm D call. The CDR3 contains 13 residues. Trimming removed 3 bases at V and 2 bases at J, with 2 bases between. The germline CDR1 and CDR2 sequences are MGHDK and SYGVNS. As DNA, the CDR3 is TGTGCCAGCAGTGATGCTGGGGCCAACGTCCTGACTTTC. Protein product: CASSDAGANVLTF.

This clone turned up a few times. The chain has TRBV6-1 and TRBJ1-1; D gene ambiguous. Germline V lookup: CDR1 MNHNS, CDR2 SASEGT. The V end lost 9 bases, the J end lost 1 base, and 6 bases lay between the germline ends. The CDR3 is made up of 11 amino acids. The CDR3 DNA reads TGTGCCAGTGCAGGGAACACTGAAGCTTTCTTT. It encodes CASAGNTEAFF.